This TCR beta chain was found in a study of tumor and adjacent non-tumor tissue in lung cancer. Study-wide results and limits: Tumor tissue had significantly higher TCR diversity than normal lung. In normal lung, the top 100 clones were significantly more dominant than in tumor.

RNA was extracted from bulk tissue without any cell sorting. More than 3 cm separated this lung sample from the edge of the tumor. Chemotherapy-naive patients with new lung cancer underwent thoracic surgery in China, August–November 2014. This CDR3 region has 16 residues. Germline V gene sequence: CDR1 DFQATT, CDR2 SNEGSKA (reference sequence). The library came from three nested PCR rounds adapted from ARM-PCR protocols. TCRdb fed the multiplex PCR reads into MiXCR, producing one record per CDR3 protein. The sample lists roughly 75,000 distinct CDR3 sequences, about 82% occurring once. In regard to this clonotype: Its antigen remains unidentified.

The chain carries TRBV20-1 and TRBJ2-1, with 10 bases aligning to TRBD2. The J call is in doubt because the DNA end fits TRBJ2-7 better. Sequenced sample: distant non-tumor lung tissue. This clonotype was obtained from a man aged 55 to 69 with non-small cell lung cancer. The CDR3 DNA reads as TGCAGTGCCTGTACTAGCGGGAAATTGTTTGTTGATGAGCAGTACTTC. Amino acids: CSACTSGKLFVDEQYF.